A single sample is the source of the 5 T cell receptor beta chains below, sequenced in a study of shared clonotypes between healthy human individuals. The data were produced by immunoSEQ multiplex PCR, yet TCRdb's version contains in-frame clones alone and is incomplete. Of about 510,000 clones in the sample, almost 97% are singletons; the top ten hold approximately 0.062%. Sample: naive CD4+ T cells sorted from blood. The sample's subset: CD45RA+ positively selected. These receptors were taken from a young woman in good health.

The chain is built from TRBV7-3 and TRBJ2-7, with 8 nucleotides matching TRBD2. V lost 5 bases, J lost 0 bases, and 3 bases stayed unmatched. Germline V gene sequence: CDR1 SGHTA, CDR2 FQGTGA. CDR3 size: 14 residues. The CDR3 region has the DNA TGTGCCAGCAGCCCAAGCGGGAGCTCCTACGAGCAGTACTTC. This translates into CASSPSGSSYEQYF. The complete variable domain, with remaining parts taken from reference TRBV7-3 and TRBJ2-7, reads GAGVSQTPSNKVTEKGKYVELRCDPISGHTALYWYRQSLGQGPEFLIYFQGTGAADDSGLPNDRFFAVRPEGSVSTLKIQRTERGDSAVYLCASSPSGSSYEQYFGPGTRLTVT.

This chain links TRBV6-5 with TRBJ2-7; TRBD1 agrees at 8 bases. Germline trimming cut 5 bases from V and 4 bases from J; bases unmatched to any gene: 10. The CDR3 consists of 15 residues. CDR1 MNHEY and CDR2 SVGAGI come from the germline V gene. CDR3 region: CASSKRRTGSYEQYF. The CDR3 nucleotides are TGTGCCAGCAGTAAAAGGAGGACAGGGTCTTACGAGCAGTACTTC.

This rearrangement joins TRBV28 to TRBJ2-1; D possibly corresponds to TRBD2 (5 bases). The germline V gene has CDR1 MDHEN and CDR2 SYDVKM. This CDR3 has 14 amino acids. The V end was cut by 6 bases, the J end by 7 bases, with 16 bases between. Here the CDR3 DNA reads TGTGCCAGCAGGTCAAACGGGAAGGTAAATGAGCAGTTCTTC. This translates into CASRSNGKVNEQFF.

The rearrangement uses TRBV28 and TRBJ2-3, with 12 bases matching TRBD2. CDR3 length: 16 residues. Trimming at V came to 5 bases and at J to 5 bases, leaving 8 bases not matched to a gene. From germline, CDR1 is MDHEN and CDR2 SYDVKM. The CDR3 reads CASSRGLAGYGDTQYF. CDR3 coding DNA: TGTGCCAGCAGTAGGGGACTAGCGGGTTATGGAGATACGCAGTATTTT.

Here the CDR3 DNA reads TGCAGTGCTAGACCCCGTAAGGCCCTCCACTTT. This gives the protein CSARPRKALHF. This sequence joins TRBV20-1 and TRBJ1-6; D uncertain. The CDR3 has 11 residues. V lost 2 bases and J lost 14, with 10 bases in between. Germline CDR1 DFQATT, CDR2 SNEGSKA (reference sequence).